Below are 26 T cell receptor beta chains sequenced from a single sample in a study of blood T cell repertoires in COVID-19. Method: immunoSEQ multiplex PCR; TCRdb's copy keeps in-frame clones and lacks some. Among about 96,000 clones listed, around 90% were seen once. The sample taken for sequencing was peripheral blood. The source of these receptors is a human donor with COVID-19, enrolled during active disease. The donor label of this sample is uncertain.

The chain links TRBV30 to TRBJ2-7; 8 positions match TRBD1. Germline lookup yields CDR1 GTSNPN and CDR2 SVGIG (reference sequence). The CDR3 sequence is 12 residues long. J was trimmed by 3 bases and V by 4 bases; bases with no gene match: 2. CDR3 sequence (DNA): TGTGCCTGGACCGGACAGGGCTACGAGCAGTACTTC. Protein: CAWTGQGYEQYF.

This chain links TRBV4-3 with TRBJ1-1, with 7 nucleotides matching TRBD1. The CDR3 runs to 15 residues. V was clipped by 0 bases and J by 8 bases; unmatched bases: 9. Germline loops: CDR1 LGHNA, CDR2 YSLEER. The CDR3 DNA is TGCGCCAGCAGCCAAGACCGGGACGGGGACAGCGAAGCTTTCTTT. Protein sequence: CASSQDRDGDSEAFF.

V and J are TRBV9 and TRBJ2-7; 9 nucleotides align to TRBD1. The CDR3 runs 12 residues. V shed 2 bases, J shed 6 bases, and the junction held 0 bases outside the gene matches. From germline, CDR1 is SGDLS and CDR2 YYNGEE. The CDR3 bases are TGTGCCAGCAGCGTGACAGGGGGCGAGCAGTACTTC. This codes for CASSVTGGEQYF.

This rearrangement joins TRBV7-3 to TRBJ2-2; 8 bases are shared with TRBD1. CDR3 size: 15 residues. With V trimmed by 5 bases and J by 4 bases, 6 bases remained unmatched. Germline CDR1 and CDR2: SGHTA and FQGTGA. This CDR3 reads CASSPTGVSTGELFF. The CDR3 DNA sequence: TGTGCCAGCAGCCCGACAGGGGTGAGCACCGGGGAGCTGTTTTTT. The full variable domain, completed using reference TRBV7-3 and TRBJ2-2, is GAGVSQTPSNKVTEKGKYVELRCDPISGHTALYWYRQSLGQGPEFLIYFQGTGAADDSGLPNDRFFAVRPEGSVSTLKIQRTERGDSAVYLCASSPTGVSTGELFFGEGSRLTVL.

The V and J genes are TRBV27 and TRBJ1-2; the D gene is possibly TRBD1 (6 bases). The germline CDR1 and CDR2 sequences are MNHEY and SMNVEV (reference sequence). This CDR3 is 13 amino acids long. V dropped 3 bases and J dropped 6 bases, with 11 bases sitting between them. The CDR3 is CASSFRGAHGYTF. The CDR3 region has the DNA TGTGCCAGCAGTTTTCGGGGGGCTCATGGCTACACCTTC.

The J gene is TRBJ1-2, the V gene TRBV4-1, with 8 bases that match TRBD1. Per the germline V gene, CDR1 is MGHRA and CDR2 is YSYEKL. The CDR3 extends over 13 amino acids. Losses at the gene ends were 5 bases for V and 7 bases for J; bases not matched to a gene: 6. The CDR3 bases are TGCGCCAGCAGCTTCGGACAGGGTGCTGGCTACACCTTC. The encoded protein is CASSFGQGAGYTF.

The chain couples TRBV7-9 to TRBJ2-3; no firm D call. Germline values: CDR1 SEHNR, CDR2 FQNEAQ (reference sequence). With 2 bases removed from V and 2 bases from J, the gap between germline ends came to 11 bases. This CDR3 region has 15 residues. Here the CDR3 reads CASSLTGYPTDTQYF. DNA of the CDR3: TGTGCCAGCAGCTTAACCGGGTATCCCACAGATACGCAGTATTTT.

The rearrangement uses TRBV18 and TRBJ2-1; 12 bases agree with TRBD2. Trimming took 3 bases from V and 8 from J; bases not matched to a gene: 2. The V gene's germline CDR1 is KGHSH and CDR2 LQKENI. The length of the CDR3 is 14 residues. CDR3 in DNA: TGTGCCAGCTCACCGACTAGCGGGAGCGATGAGCAGTTCTTC. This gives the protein CASSPTSGSDEQFF.

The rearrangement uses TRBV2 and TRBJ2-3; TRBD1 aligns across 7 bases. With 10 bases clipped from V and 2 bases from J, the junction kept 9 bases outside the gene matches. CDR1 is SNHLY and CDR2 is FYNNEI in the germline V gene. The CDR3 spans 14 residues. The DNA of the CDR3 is TGTGCCATTTCACCGGGACAGCTCACAGATACGCAGTATTTT. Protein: CAISPGQLTDTQYF.

CDR3 in DNA: TGCGCCAGCAGCCCGCAGGGGGGCTTAAGGTACGAGCAGTACTTC. Its protein is CASSPQGGLRYEQYF. The J gene is TRBJ2-7, the V gene TRBV5-1; D is perhaps TRBD1 (7 bases). Germline V gives CDR1 SGHRS, CDR2 YFSETQ. The V gene lost 4 bases and the J gene lost 4 bases, with 18 bases spanning the gap. CDR3 length: 15 residues.

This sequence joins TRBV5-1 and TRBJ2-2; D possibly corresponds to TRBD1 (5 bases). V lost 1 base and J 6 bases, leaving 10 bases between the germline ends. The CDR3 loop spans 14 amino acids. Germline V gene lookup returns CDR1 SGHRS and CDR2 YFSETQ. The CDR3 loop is CASSLRGDAGELFF. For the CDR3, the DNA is TGCGCCAGCAGCTTGAGGGGTGACGCCGGGGAGCTGTTTTTT.

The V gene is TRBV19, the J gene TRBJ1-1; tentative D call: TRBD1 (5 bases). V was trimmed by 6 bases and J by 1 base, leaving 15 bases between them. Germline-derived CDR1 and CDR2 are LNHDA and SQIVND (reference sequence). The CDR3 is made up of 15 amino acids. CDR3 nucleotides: TGTGCCAGTAGAGCCAGGGTAGGTGGGAACACTGAAGCTTTCTTT. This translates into CASRARVGGNTEAFF. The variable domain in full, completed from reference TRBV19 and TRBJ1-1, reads DGGITQSPKYLFRKEGQNVTLSCEQNLNHDAMYWYRQDPGQGLRLIYYSQIVNDFQKGDIAEGYSVSREKKESFPLTVTSAQKNPTAFYLCASRARVGGNTEAFFGQGTRLTVV.

The CDR3 coding sequence is TGTGCCAGCAGCAAACAGGGGGCGAGAAGTGGCTACACCTTC. Translating it yields CASSKQGARSGYTF. This chain joins TRBV5-4 and TRBJ1-2, with TRBD1 matching over 9 bases. The CDR3 spans 14 residues. Losses at the gene ends were 4 bases for V and 7 bases for J; bases not matched to a gene: 8. CDR1 is SGHNT, CDR2 YYREEE, per germline (reference sequence). The full variable domain, rest sourced from reference TRBV5-4 and TRBJ1-2, is ETGVTQSPTHLIKTRGQQVTLRCSSQSGHNTVSWYQQALGQGPQFIFQYYREEENGRGNFPPRFSGLQFPNYSSELNVNALELDDSALYLCASSKQGARSGYTFGSGTRLTVV.

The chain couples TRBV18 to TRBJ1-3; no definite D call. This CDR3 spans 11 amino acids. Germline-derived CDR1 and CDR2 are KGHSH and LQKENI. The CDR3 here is CAGGSGNTIYF. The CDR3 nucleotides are TGTGCAGGCGGCTCTGGAAACACCATATATTTT.

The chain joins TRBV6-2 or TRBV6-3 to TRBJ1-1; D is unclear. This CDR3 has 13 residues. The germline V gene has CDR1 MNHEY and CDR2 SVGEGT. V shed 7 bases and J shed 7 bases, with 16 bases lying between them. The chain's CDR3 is CASNPDGGYEAFF. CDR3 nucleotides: TGTGCCAGCAACCCGGACGGAGGTTATGAAGCTTTCTTT.

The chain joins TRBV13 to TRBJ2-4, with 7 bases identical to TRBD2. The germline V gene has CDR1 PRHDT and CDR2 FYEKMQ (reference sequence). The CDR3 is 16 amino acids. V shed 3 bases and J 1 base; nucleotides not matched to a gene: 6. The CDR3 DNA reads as TGTGCCAGCAGCTTTAGCGGGCGTGATGCCAAAAACATTCAGTACTTC. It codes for CASSFSGRDAKNIQYF.

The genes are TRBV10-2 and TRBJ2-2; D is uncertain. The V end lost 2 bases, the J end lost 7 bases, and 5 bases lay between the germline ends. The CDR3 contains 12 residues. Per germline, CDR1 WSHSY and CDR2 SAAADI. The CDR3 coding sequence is TGCGCCAGCAGTGAGGGAGTCGGGGAGCTGTTTTTT. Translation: CASSEGVGELFF.

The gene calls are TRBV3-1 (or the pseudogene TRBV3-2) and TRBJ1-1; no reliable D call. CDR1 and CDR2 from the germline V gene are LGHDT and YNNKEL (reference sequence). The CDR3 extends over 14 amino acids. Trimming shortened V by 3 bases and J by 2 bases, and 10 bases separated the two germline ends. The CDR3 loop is CASSQPQSNTEAFF. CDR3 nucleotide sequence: TGTGCCAGCAGCCAGCCACAGAGCAACACTGAAGCTTTCTTT.

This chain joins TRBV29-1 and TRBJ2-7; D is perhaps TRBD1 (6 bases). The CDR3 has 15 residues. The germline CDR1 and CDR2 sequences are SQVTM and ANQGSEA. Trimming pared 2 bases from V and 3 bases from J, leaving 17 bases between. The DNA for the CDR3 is TGCAGCGTTGAATCCCCTTCGGGACACCACTACGAGCAGTACTTC. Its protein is CSVESPSGHHYEQYF.

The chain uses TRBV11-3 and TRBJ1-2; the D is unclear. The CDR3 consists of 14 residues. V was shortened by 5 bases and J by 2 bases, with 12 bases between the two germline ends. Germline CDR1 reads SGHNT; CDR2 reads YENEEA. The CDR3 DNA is TGTGCCAGCAGCCTCGGTGAGATCAACTATGGCTACACCTTC. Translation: CASSLGEINYGYTF.

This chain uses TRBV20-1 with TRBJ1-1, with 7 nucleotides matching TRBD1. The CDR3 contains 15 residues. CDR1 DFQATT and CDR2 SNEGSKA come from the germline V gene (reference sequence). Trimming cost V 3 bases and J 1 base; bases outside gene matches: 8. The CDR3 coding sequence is TGCAGTGCTAGTTCACAGGGGCTTGGGAACACTGAAGCTTTCTTT. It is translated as CSASSQGLGNTEAFF.

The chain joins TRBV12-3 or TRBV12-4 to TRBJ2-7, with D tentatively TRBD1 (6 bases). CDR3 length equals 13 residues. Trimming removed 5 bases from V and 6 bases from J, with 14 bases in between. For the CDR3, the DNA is TGTGCCAGCAGTCTCCGACAGGAGAGCGAGCAGTACTTC. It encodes CASSLRQESEQYF.

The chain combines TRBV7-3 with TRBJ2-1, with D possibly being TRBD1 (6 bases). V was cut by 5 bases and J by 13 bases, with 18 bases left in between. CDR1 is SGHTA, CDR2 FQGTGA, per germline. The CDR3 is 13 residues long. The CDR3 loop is CASSQTTGFKQFF. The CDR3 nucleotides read TGTGCCAGCAGCCAGACCACAGGGTTTAAACAGTTCTTC.

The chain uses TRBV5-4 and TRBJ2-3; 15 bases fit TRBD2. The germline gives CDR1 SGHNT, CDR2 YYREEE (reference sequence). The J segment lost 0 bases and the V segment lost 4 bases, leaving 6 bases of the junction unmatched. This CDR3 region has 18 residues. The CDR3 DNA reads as TGTGCCAGCAGCATAGGACTAGCGGGAGGGTCTAGCACAGATACGCAGTATTTT. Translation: CASSIGLAGGSSTDTQYF. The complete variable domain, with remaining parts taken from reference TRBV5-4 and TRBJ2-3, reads ETGVTQSPTHLIKTRGQQVTLRCSSQSGHNTVSWYQQALGQGPQFIFQYYREEENGRGNFPPRFSGLQFPNYSSELNVNALELDDSALYLCASSIGLAGGSSTDTQYFGPGTRLTVL.

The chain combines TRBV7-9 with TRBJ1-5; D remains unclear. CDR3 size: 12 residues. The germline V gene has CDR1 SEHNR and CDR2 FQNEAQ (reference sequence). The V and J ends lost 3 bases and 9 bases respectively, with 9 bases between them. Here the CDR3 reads CASSLPEGPQHF. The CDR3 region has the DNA TGTGCCAGCAGCTTGCCAGAGGGGCCCCAGCATTTT.

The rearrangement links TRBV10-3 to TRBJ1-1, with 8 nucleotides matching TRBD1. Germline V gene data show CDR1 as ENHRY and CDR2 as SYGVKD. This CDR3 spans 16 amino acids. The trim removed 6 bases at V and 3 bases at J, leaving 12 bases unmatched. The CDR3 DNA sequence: TGTGCCATCAGACTGGCCCCGACAGGGGAGGACACTGAAGCTTTCTTT. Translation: CAIRLAPTGEDTEAFF.